This entry features one T cell receptor (beta chain) sequence. The antigen is unknown. The CDR3 has 13 amino acids. V lost 4 bases and J 5 bases, leaving 11 bases between the germline ends. Germline lookup yields CDR1 SNHLY and CDR2 FYNNEI. This sample is drawn from a study of blood T cells in healthy people across ages. Study conclusions and caveats: Estimates drawn from one million T cells were deemed to understate diversity.

For the second PCR, which ran for about 6 to 11 cycles, a sample-barcoded 5' primer and a J-beta primer mix were used. MiXCR, run by TCRdb on the 5' RACE reads, gives a single entry per CDR3 protein. The top ten hold less than 9.5% of the sample, which has 1.5 million to 2 million distinct CDR3 sequences, 25% to 30% seen once. A minimum of 6 micrograms of total RNA was extracted per sample. This sequence originates from a woman aged 25 to 45 in good health. Specimen: blood. The chain carries TRBV2 and TRBJ1-1; maybe TRBD1 (5 bases). CDR3 sequence (DNA): TGTGCCAGCAGTGGGGTCGGGGGGACTGAAGCTTTCTTT. Its translation: CASSGVGGTEAFF.